Listed below are T cell receptor beta chains from one sample, sequenced in a study of blood T cell repertoires in COVID-19. Clones were read by immunoSEQ multiplex PCR, and TCRdb kept only the in-frame ones, dropping some. The table includes about 74,000 clones, around 90% detected once. Sequencing was done on a sample of peripheral blood. The receptor source for this set is a woman aged 60 to 75 with active COVID-19. Both conserved end residues are part of each CDR3.

TRBV5-4 | CASSLTYLAGATDTQYF
TRBV11-2 | CASSRRGDRADEQYF
TRBV5-1 | CASHHGGQGNEKLFF
TRBV18 | CASSPPGGGVYEQYF
TRBV9 | CASSVLGTTYNEQFF
TRBV20-1 | CSASTTGKTYNEQFF
TRBV19 | CASSPSRGRSGQETQYF
TRBV6-4 | CASSPRQGGANVLTF
TRBV19 | CASSIRYRVETQYF
TRBV28 | CASSPAGSNYGYTF
TRBV5-1 | CASSYDSPSSYEQYF
TRBV28 | CASSTILPRLAGAPSKTYEQYF
TRBV11-3 | CASRPGQGEDQPQHF
TRBV30 | CAWSGTYNEQFF
TRBV15 | CATSSSSGSWYTQYF
TRBV5-6 | CASSWTGSKNIQYF
TRBV28 | CASRGWREGLFAKNIQYF
TRBV28 | CASSGRLAGAYEQYF
TRBV6-4 | CASSLTSGAYNEQFF
TRBV11-2 | CASSLVENHEQFF
TRBV18 | CASSPSVAGVGSDEQFF
TRBV5-1 | CASSSLGVGSENTEAFF
TRBV9 | CASSLLTGNYGYTF
TRBV6-1 | CASSQARRGETQYF
TRBV6-1 | CASSERVLASTDTQYF